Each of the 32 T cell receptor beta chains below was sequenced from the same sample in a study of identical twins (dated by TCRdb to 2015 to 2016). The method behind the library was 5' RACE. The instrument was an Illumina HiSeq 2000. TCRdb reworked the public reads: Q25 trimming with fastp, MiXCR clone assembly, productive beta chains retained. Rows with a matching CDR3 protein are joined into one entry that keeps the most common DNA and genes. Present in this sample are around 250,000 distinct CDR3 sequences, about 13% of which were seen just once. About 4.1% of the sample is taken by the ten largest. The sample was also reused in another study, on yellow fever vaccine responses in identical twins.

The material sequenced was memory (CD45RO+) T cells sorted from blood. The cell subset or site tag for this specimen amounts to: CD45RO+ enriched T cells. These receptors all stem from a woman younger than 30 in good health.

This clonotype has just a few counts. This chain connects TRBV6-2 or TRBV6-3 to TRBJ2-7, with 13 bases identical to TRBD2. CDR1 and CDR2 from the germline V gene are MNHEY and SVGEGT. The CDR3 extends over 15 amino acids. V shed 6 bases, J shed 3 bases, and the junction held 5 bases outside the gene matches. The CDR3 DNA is TGTGCCAGCAGCCCGGGACTAGCGGGACGCTACGAGCAGTACTTC. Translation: CASSPGLAGRYEQYF.

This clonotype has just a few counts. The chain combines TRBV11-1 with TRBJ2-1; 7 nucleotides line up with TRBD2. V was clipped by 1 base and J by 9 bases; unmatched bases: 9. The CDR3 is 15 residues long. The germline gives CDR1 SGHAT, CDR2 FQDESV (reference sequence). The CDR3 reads CASSLGVAGEPEQFF. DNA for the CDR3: TGTGCCAGCAGCTTAGGGGTGGCGGGAGAGCCTGAGCAGTTCTTC.

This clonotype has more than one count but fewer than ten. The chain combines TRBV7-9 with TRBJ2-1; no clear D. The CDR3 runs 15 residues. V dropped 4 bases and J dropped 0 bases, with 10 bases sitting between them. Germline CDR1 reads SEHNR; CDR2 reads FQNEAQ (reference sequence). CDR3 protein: CASSSRWGSYNEQFF. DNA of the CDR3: TGTGCCAGCAGCTCAAGGTGGGGCTCCTACAATGAGCAGTTCTTC.

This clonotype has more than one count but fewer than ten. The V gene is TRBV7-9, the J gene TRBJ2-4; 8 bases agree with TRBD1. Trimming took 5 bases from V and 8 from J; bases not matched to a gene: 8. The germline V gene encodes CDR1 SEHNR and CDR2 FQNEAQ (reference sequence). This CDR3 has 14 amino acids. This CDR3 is CASSVDRGGDIQYF. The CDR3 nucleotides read TGTGCCAGCAGCGTCGACAGGGGTGGAGACATTCAGTACTTC.

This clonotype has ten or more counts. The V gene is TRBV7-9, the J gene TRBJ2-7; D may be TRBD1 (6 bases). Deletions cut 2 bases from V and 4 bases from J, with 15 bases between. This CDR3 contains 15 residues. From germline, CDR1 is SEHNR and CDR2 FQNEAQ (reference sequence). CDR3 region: CASSLIKQGRYEQYF. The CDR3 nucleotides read TGTGCCAGCAGCTTAATTAAACAGGGTCGATACGAGCAGTACTTC.

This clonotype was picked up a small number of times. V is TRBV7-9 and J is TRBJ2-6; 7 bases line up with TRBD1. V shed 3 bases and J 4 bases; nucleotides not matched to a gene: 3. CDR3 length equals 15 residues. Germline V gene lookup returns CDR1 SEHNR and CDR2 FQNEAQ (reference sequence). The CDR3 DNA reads TGTGCCAGCAGCTTTCAGGGGGAAGGGGCCAACGTCCTGACTTTC. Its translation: CASSFQGEGANVLTF.

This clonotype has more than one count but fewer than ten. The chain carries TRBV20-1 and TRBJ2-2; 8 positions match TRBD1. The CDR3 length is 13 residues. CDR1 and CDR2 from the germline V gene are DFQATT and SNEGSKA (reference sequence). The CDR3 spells CRGQGANTGELFF. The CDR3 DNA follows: TGCAGAGGACAGGGAGCGAACACCGGGGAGCTGTTTTTT.

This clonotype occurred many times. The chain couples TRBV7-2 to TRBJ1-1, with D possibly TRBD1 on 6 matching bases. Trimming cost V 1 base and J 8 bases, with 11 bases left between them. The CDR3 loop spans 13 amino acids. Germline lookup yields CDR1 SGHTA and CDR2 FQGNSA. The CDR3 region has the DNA TGTGCCAGCAGCTTAGGGGCAGGGACAGAAGCTTTCTTT. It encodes CASSLGAGTEAFF. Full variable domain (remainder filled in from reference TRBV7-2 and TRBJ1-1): GAGVSQSPSNKVTEKGKDVELRCDPISGHTALYWYRQSLGQGLEFLIYFQGNSAPDKSGLPSDRFSAERTGGSVSTLTIQRTQQEDSAVYLCASSLGAGTEAFFGQGTRLTVV.

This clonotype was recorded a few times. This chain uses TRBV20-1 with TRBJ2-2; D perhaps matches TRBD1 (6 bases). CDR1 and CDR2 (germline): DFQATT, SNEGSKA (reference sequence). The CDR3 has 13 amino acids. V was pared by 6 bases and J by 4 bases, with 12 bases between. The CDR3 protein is CSAQGLRTGELFF. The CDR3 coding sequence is TGCAGTGCGCAGGGGTTACGCACCGGGGAGCTGTTTTTT.

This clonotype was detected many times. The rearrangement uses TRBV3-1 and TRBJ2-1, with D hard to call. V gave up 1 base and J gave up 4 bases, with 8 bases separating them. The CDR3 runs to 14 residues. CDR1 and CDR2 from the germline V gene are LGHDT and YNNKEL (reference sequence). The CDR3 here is CASSQAPEYNEQFF. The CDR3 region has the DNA TGTGCCAGCAGCCAAGCCCCGGAATACAATGAGCAGTTCTTC.

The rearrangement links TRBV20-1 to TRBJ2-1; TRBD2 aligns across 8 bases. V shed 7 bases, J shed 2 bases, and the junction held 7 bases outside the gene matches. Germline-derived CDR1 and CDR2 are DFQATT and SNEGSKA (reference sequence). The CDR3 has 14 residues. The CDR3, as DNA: TGCAGTGTGGGCGGGGGGCTCACCTACAATGAGCAGTTCTTC. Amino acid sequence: CSVGGGLTYNEQFF.

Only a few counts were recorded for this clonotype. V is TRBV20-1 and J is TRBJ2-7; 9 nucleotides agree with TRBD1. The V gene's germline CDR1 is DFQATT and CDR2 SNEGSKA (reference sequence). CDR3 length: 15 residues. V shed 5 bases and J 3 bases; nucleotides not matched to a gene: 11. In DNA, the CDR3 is TGCAGTGCTCAACCCGGGACAGGGTCTCGCTACGAGCAGTACTTC. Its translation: CSAQPGTGSRYEQYF.

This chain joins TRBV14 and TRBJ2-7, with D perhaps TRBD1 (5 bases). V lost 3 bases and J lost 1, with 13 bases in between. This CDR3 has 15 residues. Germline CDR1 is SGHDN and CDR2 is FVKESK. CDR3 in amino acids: CASSQENRLSYEQYF. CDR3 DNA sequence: TGTGCCAGCAGCCAGGAGAACAGGTTATCCTACGAGCAGTACTTC.

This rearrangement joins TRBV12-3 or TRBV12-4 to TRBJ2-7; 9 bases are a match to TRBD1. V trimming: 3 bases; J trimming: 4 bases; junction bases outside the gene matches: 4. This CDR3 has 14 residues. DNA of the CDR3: TGTGCCAGCAGTTTGCGAGGACAGGGGTACGAGCAGTACTTC. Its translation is CASSLRGQGYEQYF.

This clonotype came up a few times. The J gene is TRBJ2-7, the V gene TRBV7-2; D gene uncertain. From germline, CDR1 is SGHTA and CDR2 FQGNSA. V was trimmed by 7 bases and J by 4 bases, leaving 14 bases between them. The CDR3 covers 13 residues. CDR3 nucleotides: TGTGCCAGCAACCAGAATCTAGGGTACGAGCAGTACTTC. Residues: CASNQNLGYEQYF.

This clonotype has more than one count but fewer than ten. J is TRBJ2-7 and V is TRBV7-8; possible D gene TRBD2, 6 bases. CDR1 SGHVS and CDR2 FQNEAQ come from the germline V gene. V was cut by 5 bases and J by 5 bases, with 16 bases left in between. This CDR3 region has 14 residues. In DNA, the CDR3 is TGTGCCAGCAGCCTTGGGACTCTAGTAAACGAGCAGTACTTC. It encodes CASSLGTLVNEQYF.

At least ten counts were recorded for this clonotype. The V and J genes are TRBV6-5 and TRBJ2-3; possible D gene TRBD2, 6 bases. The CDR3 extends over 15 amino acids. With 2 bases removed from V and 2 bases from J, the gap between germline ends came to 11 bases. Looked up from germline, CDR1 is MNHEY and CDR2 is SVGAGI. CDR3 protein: CASSYGTGDTDTQYF. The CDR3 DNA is TGTGCCAGCAGTTACGGGACGGGGGACACAGATACGCAGTATTTT.

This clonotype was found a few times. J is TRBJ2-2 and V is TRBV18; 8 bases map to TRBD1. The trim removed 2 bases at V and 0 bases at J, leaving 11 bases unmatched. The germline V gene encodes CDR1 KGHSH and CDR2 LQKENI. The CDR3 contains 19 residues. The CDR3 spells CASSPKPTRQGSNTGELFF. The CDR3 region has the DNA TGTGCCAGCTCACCAAAACCGACCCGACAGGGGTCGAACACCGGGGAGCTGTTTTTT.

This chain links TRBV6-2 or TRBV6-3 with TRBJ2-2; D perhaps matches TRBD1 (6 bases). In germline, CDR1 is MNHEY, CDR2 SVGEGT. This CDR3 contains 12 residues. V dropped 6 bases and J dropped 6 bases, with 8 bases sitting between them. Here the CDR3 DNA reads TGTGCCAGCAGGCCAGGGGCCGGGGAGCTGTTTTTT. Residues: CASRPGAGELFF.

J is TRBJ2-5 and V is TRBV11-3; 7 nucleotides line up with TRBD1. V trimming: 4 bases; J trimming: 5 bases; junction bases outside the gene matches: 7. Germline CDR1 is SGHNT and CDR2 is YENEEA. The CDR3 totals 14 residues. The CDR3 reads CASSSTGVDETQYF. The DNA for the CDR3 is TGTGCCAGCAGCTCAACAGGGGTTGATGAGACCCAGTACTTC.

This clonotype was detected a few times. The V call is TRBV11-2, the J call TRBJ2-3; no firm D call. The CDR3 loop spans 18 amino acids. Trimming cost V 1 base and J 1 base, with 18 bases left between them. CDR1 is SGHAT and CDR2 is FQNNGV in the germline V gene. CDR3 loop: CASSLGSEVIPGTDTQYF. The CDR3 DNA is TGTGCCAGCAGCTTAGGGTCTGAGGTGATTCCGGGCACAGATACGCAGTATTTT.

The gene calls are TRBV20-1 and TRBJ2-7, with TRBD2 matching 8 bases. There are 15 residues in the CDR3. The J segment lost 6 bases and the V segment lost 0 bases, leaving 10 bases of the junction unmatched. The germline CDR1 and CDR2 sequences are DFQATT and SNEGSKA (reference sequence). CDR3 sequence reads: CSARDRIAGIGEQYF. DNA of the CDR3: TGCAGTGCTAGAGATCGGATAGCGGGGATCGGCGAGCAGTACTTC.

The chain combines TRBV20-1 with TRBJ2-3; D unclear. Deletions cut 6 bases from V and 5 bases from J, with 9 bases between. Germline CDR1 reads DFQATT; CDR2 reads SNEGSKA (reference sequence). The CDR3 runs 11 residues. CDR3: CSAAPLDTQYF. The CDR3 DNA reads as TGCAGTGCGGCTCCCTTAGATACGCAGTATTTT.

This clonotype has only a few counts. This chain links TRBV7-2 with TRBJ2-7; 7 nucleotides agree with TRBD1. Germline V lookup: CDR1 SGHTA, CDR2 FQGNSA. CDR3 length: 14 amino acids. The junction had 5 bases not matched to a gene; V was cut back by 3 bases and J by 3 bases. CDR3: CASSFGDRLYEQYF. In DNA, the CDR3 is TGTGCCAGCAGCTTTGGGGACAGACTCTACGAGCAGTACTTC. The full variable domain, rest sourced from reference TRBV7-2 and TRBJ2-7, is GAGVSQSPSNKVTEKGKDVELRCDPISGHTALYWYRQSLGQGLEFLIYFQGNSAPDKSGLPSDRFSAERTGGSVSTLTIQRTQQEDSAVYLCASSFGDRLYEQYFGPGTRLTVT.

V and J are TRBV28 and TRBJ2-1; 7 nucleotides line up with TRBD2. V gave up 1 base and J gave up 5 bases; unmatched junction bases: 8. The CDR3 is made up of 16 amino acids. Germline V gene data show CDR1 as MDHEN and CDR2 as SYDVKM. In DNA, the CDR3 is TGTGCCAGCAGTTTATATGCGGGAGAAAGTAACAATGAGCAGTTCTTC. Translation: CASSLYAGESNNEQFF.

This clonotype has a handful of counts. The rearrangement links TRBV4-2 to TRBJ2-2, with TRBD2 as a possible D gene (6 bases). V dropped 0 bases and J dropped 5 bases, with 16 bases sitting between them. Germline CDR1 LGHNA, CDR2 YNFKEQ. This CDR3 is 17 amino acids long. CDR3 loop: CASSQDLFGGGTGELFF. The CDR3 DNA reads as TGTGCCAGCAGCCAAGATCTATTCGGGGGTGGAACCGGGGAGCTGTTTTTT.

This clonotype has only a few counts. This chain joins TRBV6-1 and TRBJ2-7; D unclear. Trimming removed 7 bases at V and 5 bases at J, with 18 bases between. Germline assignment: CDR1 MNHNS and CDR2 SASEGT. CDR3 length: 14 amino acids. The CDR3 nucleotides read TGTGCCAGCACCCCTACAAATAGGTTCCACGAGCAGTACTTC. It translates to CASTPTNRFHEQYF.

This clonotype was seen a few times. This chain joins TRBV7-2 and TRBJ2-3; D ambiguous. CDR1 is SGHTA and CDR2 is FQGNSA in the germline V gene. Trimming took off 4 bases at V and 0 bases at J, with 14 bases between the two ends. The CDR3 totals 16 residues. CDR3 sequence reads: CASSSRRVTSTDTQYF. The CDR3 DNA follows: TGTGCCAGCAGCTCAAGAAGGGTAACTAGCACAGATACGCAGTATTTT.

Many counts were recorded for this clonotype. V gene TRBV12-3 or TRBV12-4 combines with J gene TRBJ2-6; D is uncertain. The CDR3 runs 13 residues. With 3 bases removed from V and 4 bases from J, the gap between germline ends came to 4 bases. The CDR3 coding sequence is TGTGCCAGCAGTTTCCTCGGGGCCAACGTCCTGACTTTC. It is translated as CASSFLGANVLTF.

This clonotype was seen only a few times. The CDR3 loop is CVSSKNGGKEGANTEAFF. The CDR3 DNA reads as TGTGTCAGCAGCAAAAACGGGGGGAAGGAAGGGGCGAACACTGAAGCTTTCTTT. This chain links TRBV21-1 with TRBJ1-1; TRBD1, the D gene given by the table, was not confirmed from the DNA. TRBV21-1 is marked as a pseudogene. This CDR3 contains 18 residues.

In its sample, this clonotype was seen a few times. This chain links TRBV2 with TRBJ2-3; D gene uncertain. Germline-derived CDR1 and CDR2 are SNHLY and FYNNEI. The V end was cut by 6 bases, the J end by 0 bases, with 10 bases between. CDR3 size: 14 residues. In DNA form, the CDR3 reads TGTGCCAGCAGAGATAATTTTAGCACAGATACGCAGTATTTT. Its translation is CASRDNFSTDTQYF.

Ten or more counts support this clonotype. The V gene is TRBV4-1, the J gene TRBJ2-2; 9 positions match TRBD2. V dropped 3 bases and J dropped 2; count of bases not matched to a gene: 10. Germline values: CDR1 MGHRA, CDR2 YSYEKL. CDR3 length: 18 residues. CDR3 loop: CASSQQQTSGLNTGELFF. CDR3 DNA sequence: TGCGCCAGCAGCCAGCAACAGACTAGCGGATTAAACACCGGGGAGCTGTTTTTT.